The 20 T cell receptor beta chains presented below share a single source sample, sequenced in a study of blood T cell repertoires in COVID-19. Some clones are missing from TCRdb's copy, which holds only in-frame ones; the method was immunoSEQ multiplex PCR. The profile shows more than 200,000 clones, 80% to 90% of them singletons. The sample taken for sequencing was peripheral blood. The receptors were gathered from a man younger than 45 with active or convalescent COVID-19.

The chain combines TRBV19 with TRBJ2-5; weak D call: TRBD2 (6 bases). The CDR3 runs to 15 residues. Germline CDR1 and CDR2: LNHDA and SQIVND (reference sequence). Trimming took 5 bases from V and 1 from J, leaving 14 bases between them. The CDR3 loop reads CASSGGLAFQETQYF. CDR3 nucleotide sequence: TGTGCCAGTAGTGGAGGGTTGGCCTTCCAAGAGACCCAGTACTTC.

The chain recombines TRBV19 with TRBJ1-2; D perhaps matches TRBD1 (6 bases). CDR1 is LNHDA, CDR2 SQIVND, per germline (reference sequence). The CDR3 is 14 residues long. Trimming removed 5 bases at V and 7 bases at J, with 17 bases between. CDR3 nucleotide sequence: TGTGCCAGTAGTTGGGACCGGACAGACCCTGGCTACACCTTC. Its protein product is CASSWDRTDPGYTF. The entire variable domain, with the rest obtained from reference TRBV19 and TRBJ1-2, is as follows: DGGITQSPKYLFRKEGQNVTLSCEQNLNHDAMYWYRQDPGQGLRLIYYSQIVNDFQKGDIAEGYSVSREKKESFPLTVTSAQKNPTAFYLCASSWDRTDPGYTFGSGTRLTVV.

The V call is TRBV10-2, the J call TRBJ2-2, with TRBD2 matching 10 bases. The CDR3 is 15 amino acids. V was clipped by 7 bases and J by 6 bases; unmatched bases: 8. Germline CDR1 and CDR2: WSHSY and SAAADI. The CDR3 here is CASIPSGGAAGELFF. Here the CDR3 DNA reads TGCGCCAGCATCCCCAGCGGGGGGGCAGCCGGGGAGCTGTTTTTT.

The genes are TRBV2 and TRBJ1-2; the D is unclear. This CDR3 region has 15 residues. Trimming pared 4 bases from V and 2 bases from J, leaving 14 bases between. CDR1 SNHLY and CDR2 FYNNEI come from the germline V gene. CDR3 protein: CASSGGFMRNYGYTF. CDR3 nucleotides: TGTGCCAGCAGTGGAGGATTCATGCGGAACTATGGCTACACCTTC.

The rearrangement links TRBV6-7 to TRBJ1-1; a weak D match, TRBD1 (5 bases). TRBV6-7 is assigned to the ORF class and has an uncertain function. The CDR3 has 15 residues. Between the trimmed V and J ends, which lost 0 bases and 10 bases, there was a span of 18 bases. CDR3 bases: TGTGCCAGCAGTTACTCGAGAGGTGGAGGGGTAGGAGCTTTCTTT. It yields the protein CASSYSRGGGVGAFF.

This clone was seen more than once but under ten times. This chain links TRBV10-3 with TRBJ1-1, with D perhaps TRBD1 (5 bases). V lost 1 base to trimming and J lost 4 bases, with 10 bases between them. CDR3 length equals 14 residues. The germline gives CDR1 ENHRY, CDR2 SYGVKD. CDR3 residues: CAISEYGQGTEAFF. The CDR3 nucleotides are TGTGCCATCAGTGAGTACGGGCAGGGCACTGAAGCTTTCTTT.

The chain employs TRBV3-1 (or the pseudogene TRBV3-2) and TRBJ1-3; D might be TRBD1 (6 bases). The CDR3 runs to 14 residues. The V end lost 2 bases, the J end lost 4 bases, and 9 bases lay between the germline ends. Germline CDR1 LGHDT, CDR2 YNNKEL (reference sequence). This CDR3 reads CASSQRGQGNTIYF. The CDR3 region has the DNA TGTGCCAGCAGCCAAAGAGGACAGGGAAACACCATATATTTT.

The chain has TRBV5-6 and TRBJ2-7; 9 positions match TRBD2. The ends lost 2 bases at V and 4 bases at J; junction bases unmatched: 4. This CDR3 contains 14 residues. The V gene's germline CDR1 is SGHDT and CDR2 YYEEEE. The CDR3 coding sequence is TGTGCCAGCAGCTTTAGCGGGGGCAATTACGAGCAGTACTTC. Translated, it gives CASSFSGGNYEQYF.

The chain uses TRBV6-2 or TRBV6-3 and TRBJ1-5; no firm D call. CDR1 is MNHEY and CDR2 is SVGEGT in the germline V gene. This CDR3 is 15 amino acids long. Trimming removed 4 bases at V and 0 bases at J, with 10 bases between. For the CDR3, the DNA is TGTGCCAGCAGTTCCGACTTTCCTAGCAATCAGCCCCAGCATTTT. Protein: CASSSDFPSNQPQHF.

CDR3 protein: CASSIAGRQETQYF. DNA of the CDR3: TGTGCCAGCAGCATAGCGGGACGGCAAGAGACCCAGTACTTC. This chain links TRBV6-5 with TRBJ2-5, with 8 nucleotides matching TRBD2. CDR3 length equals 14 residues. Germline lookup yields CDR1 MNHEY and CDR2 SVGAGI. The trim removed 6 bases at V and 2 bases at J, leaving 5 bases unmatched.

V and J are TRBV5-1 and TRBJ2-2, with TRBD2 matching over 10 bases. V shed 3 bases and J 4 bases; nucleotides not matched to a gene: 6. CDR3 length equals 16 residues. CDR1 and CDR2 from the germline V gene are SGHRS and YFSETQ. The CDR3 spells CASSYGLAASTGELFF. DNA for the CDR3: TGCGCCAGCAGCTACGGACTAGCGGCGAGCACCGGGGAGCTGTTTTTT.

J is TRBJ1-1 and V is TRBV4-2; the D gene is possibly TRBD1 (5 bases). The CDR3 loop spans 12 amino acids. V shed 2 bases and J shed 10 bases, with 11 bases lying between them. Per the germline V gene, CDR1 is LGHNA and CDR2 is YNFKEQ. CDR3 DNA: TGTGCCAGCAGCCAACGCAGGGTCGGAGCTTTCTTT. It codes for CASSQRRVGAFF.

The gene calls are TRBV18 and TRBJ1-6, with TRBD1 identical over 10 bases. The CDR3 sequence is 15 residues long. The germline gives CDR1 KGHSH, CDR2 LQKENI. V shed 3 bases, J shed 9 bases, and the junction held 5 bases outside the gene matches. DNA of the CDR3: TGTGCCAGCTCACCCCAGGGACAGGGGAGTTCACCCCTCCACTTT. Protein product: CASSPQGQGSSPLHF.

The CDR3 reads CASSGAGGSETQYF. The DNA of the CDR3 is TGTGCCAGCAGCGGGGCGGGGGGATCTGAGACCCAGTACTTC. This sequence joins TRBV9 and TRBJ2-5, with 8 bases aligning to TRBD2. The germline gives CDR1 SGDLS, CDR2 YYNGEE. This CDR3 has 14 residues. Germline trimming cut 3 bases from V and 5 bases from J; bases unmatched to any gene: 6.

The J gene is TRBJ1-4, the V gene TRBV5-6; perhaps TRBD1 as D (5 bases). Germline V gene lookup returns CDR1 SGHDT and CDR2 YYEEEE. The V and J ends lost 5 bases and 8 bases respectively, with 16 bases between them. The CDR3 sequence is 14 residues long. CDR3 amino acids: CASRDTIRSEKLFF. DNA of the CDR3: TGTGCCAGCAGGGACACTATTCGTTCCGAAAAACTGTTTTTT.

V is TRBV30 and J is TRBJ2-6; a weak D match, TRBD1 (6 bases). The CDR3 consists of 18 residues. Germline V lookup: CDR1 GTSNPN, CDR2 SVGIG (reference sequence). V was clipped by 3 bases and J by 1 base, with 19 bases between them. CDR3 coding DNA: TGTGCCTGGAGATCCGGAACAGGGATTCGGTCTGGGGCCAACGTCCTGACTTTC. Its protein is CAWRSGTGIRSGANVLTF.

This chain links TRBV9 with TRBJ2-7; 8 bases match TRBD1. With 2 bases clipped from V and 0 bases from J, the junction kept 1 base outside the gene matches. Germline CDR1 and CDR2: SGDLS and YYNGEE. The CDR3 length is 14 residues. The CDR3, as DNA: TGTGCCAGCAGCGTGGACAGGGACTCCTACGAGCAGTACTTC. This sequence encodes CASSVDRDSYEQYF.

The chain has TRBV7-2 and TRBJ1-4, with D uncertain. The CDR3 has 15 residues. CDR1 SGHTA and CDR2 FQGNSA come from the germline V gene. Trimming cost V 1 base and J 3 bases, with 9 bases left between them. CDR3 residues: CASSLDYISNEKLFF. The CDR3 DNA sequence: TGTGCCAGCAGCTTAGATTATATATCTAATGAAAAACTGTTTTTT.

Remarks on this clone: The sample carries other DNA sequences with the same CDR3. The chain has TRBV9 and TRBJ2-7; D uncertain. Germline V gene lookup returns CDR1 SGDLS and CDR2 YYNGEE. The length of the CDR3 is 13 residues. Trimming removed 4 bases at V and 3 bases at J, with 11 bases between. CDR3 residues: CASSPRGDYEQYF. CDR3 DNA sequence: TGTGCCAGCAGCCCCCGAGGAGACTACGAGCAGTACTTC. Filled out from reference TRBV9 and TRBJ2-7, the complete variable domain reads DSGVTQTPKHLITATGQRVTLRCSPRSGDLSVYWYQQSLDQGLQFLIQYYNGEERAKGNILERFSAQQFPDLHSELNLSSLELGDSALYFCASSPRGDYEQYFGPGTRLTVT.

This sequence joins TRBV27 and TRBJ1-1; D perhaps matches TRBD1 (6 bases). Trimming shortened V by 3 bases and J by 4 bases, and 12 bases separated the two germline ends. The CDR3 is 14 amino acids. Germline CDR1 and CDR2: MNHEY and SMNVEV (reference sequence). The CDR3 region is CASSFGGLGTEAFF. The CDR3 bases are TGTGCCAGCAGTTTTGGGGGCTTGGGCACTGAAGCTTTCTTT.